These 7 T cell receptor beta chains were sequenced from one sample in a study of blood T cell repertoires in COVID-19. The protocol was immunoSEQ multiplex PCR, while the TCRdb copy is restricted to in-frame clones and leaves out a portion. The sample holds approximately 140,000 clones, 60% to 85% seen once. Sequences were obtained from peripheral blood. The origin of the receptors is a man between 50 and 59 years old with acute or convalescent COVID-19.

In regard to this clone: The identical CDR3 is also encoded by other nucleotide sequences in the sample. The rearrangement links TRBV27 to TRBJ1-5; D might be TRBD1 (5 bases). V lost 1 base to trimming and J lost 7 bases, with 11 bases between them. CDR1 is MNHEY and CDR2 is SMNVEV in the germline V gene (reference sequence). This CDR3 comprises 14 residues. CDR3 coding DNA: TGTGCCAGCAGTTTATGGGGGGAGGGGCAGCCCCAGCATTTT. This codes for CASSLWGEGQPQHF.

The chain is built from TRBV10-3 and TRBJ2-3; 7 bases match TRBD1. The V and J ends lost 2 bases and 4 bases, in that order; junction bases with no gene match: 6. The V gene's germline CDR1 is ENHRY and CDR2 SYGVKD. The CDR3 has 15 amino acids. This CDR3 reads CAISEPRGRSDTQYF. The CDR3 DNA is TGTGCCATCAGTGAGCCGAGGGGGCGATCAGATACGCAGTATTTT.

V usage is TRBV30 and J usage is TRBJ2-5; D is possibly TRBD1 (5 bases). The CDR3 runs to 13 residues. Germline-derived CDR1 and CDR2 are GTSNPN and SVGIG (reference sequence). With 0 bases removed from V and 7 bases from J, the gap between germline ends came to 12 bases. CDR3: CAWSVSGLGTQYF. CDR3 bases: TGTGCCTGGAGTGTATCAGGGTTGGGGACCCAGTACTTC.

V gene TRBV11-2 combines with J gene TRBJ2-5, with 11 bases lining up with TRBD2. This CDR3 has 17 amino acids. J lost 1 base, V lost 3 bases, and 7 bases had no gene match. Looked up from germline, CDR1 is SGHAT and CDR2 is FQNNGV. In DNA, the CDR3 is TGTGCCAGCAGCTTGACTAGCGGGGCGAGCACCCAAGAGACCCAGTACTTC. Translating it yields CASSLTSGASTQETQYF.

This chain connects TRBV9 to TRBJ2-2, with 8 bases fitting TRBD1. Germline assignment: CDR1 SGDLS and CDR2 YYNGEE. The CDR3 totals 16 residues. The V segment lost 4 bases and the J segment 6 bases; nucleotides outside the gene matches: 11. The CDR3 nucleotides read TGTGCCAGCAGCCAGGGGGACAGGATGATTCCCGGGGAGCTGTTTTTT. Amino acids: CASSQGDRMIPGELFF.

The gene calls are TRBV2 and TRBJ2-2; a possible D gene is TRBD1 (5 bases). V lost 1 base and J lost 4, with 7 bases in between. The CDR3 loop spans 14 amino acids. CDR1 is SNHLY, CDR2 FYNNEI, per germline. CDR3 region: CASSEGTGTGELFF. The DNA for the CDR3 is TGTGCCAGCAGTGAAGGAACAGGCACCGGGGAGCTGTTTTTT.

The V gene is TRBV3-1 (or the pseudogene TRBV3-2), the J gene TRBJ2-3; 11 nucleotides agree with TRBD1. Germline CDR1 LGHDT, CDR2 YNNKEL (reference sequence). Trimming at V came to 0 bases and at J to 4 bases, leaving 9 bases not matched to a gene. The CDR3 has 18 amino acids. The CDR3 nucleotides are TGTGCCAGCAGCCAAGAAGGGGACAGGGGGGGAGGCGCAGATACGCAGTATTTT. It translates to CASSQEGDRGGGADTQYF.